These 20 T cell receptor beta chains originate from one sample sequenced in a study of chemoradiotherapy in HPV16-positive cancers. Libraries were prepared by immunoSEQ multiplex PCR; TCRdb keeps only in-frame clonotypes and omits some of them. Among around 30,000 clones, 89% were seen once, and the ten largest hold more than 3%. The specimen was blood, collected from a patient who underwent chemoradiotherapy. The source is a human donor with HPV-associated anogenital cancer.

The V gene is TRBV10-3, the J gene TRBJ2-3; D unclear. The germline V gene has CDR1 ENHRY and CDR2 SYGVKD. The CDR3 contains 11 residues. With 11 bases removed from V and 3 bases from J, the gap between germline ends came to 9 bases. The CDR3 is CAVAQTDTQYF. In DNA form, the CDR3 reads TGTGCCGTCGCTCAAACAGATACGCAGTATTTT.

The count of this clone is one. This chain connects TRBV6-1 to TRBJ2-2, with D hard to call. Germline V lookup: CDR1 MNHNS, CDR2 SASEGT. V lost 4 bases, J lost 6 bases, and 9 bases lay in between. The CDR3 covers 13 residues. The CDR3 DNA reads as TGTGCCAGCAGTGCCCTTGGGTCCGGGGAGCTGTTTTTT. As protein: CASSALGSGELFF.

This clone was picked up a small number of times. This rearrangement joins TRBV5-4 to TRBJ1-1; no clear D. Per germline, CDR1 SGHNT and CDR2 YYREEE (reference sequence). V was trimmed by 4 bases and J by 1 base, leaving 8 bases between them. The CDR3 extends over 13 amino acids. DNA of the CDR3: TGTGCCAGCAGCCCGGCGGGGAACACTGAAGCTTTCTTT. Translation gives CASSPAGNTEAFF.

The CDR3: CASSIGANYGYTF. The DNA for the CDR3 is TGTGCCAGCAGTATAGGGGCTAACTATGGCTACACCTTC. The chain recombines TRBV2 with TRBJ1-2, with D possibly TRBD1 on 5 matching bases. The germline V gene encodes CDR1 SNHLY and CDR2 FYNNEI. Deletions cut 5 bases from V and 0 bases from J, with 7 bases between. CDR3 length: 13 residues.

Only one count was recorded for this clone. This sequence joins TRBV6-6 and TRBJ2-2; D remains unclear. V gave up 2 bases and J gave up 7 bases, with 2 bases separating them. Germline values: CDR1 MNHNY, CDR2 SVGAGI (reference sequence). The CDR3 runs 11 residues. The DNA of the CDR3 is TGTGCCAGCAGTTACGGCGGGGAGCTGTTTTTT. Translating gives CASSYGGELFF.

The genes are TRBV5-1 and TRBJ1-2; D not resolved. Per the germline V gene, CDR1 is SGHRS and CDR2 is YFSETQ. Deletions cut 4 bases from V and 0 bases from J, with 10 bases between. CDR3 size: 14 residues. For the CDR3, the DNA is TGCGCCAGCAGCCCCCCGACGGCTAACTATGGCTACACCTTC. It encodes CASSPPTANYGYTF.

This chain uses TRBV7-9 with TRBJ1-2, with D tentatively TRBD1 (5 bases). This CDR3 contains 14 residues. Germline V gives CDR1 SEHNR, CDR2 FQNEAQ (reference sequence). V was pared by 1 base and J by 5 bases, with 11 bases between. The CDR3 bases are TGTGCCAGCAGCTTAGTAGGGGTCGGGTATGGCTACACCTTC. Residues: CASSLVGVGYGYTF.

The chain uses TRBV15 and TRBJ2-7; 10 bases match TRBD2. With 3 bases clipped from V and 2 bases from J, the junction kept 4 bases outside the gene matches. This CDR3 is built from 15 residues. The germline V gene encodes CDR1 LNHNV and CDR2 YYDKDF (reference sequence). CDR3 loop: CATSSGGTSAYEQYF. CDR3 DNA sequence: TGTGCCACCAGCAGTGGGGGGACTAGCGCCTACGAGCAGTACTTC. Full variable domain (rest looked up from reference TRBV15 and TRBJ2-7): DAMVIQNPRYQVTQFGKPVTLSCSQTLNHNVMYWYQQKSSQAPKLLFHYYDKDFNNEADTPDNFQSRRPNTSFCFLDIRSPGLGDTAMYLCATSSGGTSAYEQYFGPGTRLTVT.

The CDR3 protein is CAITSSSGNTIYF. The CDR3, as DNA: TGTGCCATCACCAGCTCCTCTGGAAACACCATATATTTT. V and J are TRBV10-3 and TRBJ1-3; no definite D call. The V gene lost 7 bases and the J gene lost 0 bases, with 7 bases spanning the gap. The CDR3 covers 13 residues. Germline V gene sequence: CDR1 ENHRY, CDR2 SYGVKD.

The CDR3 sequence is CATSTNRGYEQYF. CDR3 in DNA: TGTGCCACCAGCACGAACAGGGGTTACGAGCAGTACTTC. The rearrangement joins TRBV15 to TRBJ2-7, with 7 positions matching TRBD1. V trimming: 4 bases; J trimming: 4 bases; junction bases outside the gene matches: 4. Germline values: CDR1 LNHNV, CDR2 YYDKDF (reference sequence). The CDR3 sequence is 13 residues long. The full variable domain, completed using reference TRBV15 and TRBJ2-7, is DAMVIQNPRYQVTQFGKPVTLSCSQTLNHNVMYWYQQKSSQAPKLLFHYYDKDFNNEADTPDNFQSRRPNTSFCFLDIRSPGLGDTAMYLCATSTNRGYEQYFGPGTRLTVT.

V and J are TRBV7-8 and TRBJ1-2, with no clear D. CDR1 and CDR2 (germline): SGHVS, FQNEAQ. The V and J ends lost 5 bases and 3 bases respectively, with 10 bases between them. CDR3 length equals 13 residues. The CDR3 region has the DNA TGTGCCAGCAGCCCAGAGTGGGACTATGGCTACACCTTC. This gives the protein CASSPEWDYGYTF.

V gene TRBV18 combines with J gene TRBJ1-1; 8 nucleotides line up with TRBD1. The CDR3 length is 15 residues. Germline CDR1 and CDR2: KGHSH and LQKENI. J was trimmed by 0 bases and V by 2 bases; bases with no gene match: 2. CDR3 in DNA: TGTGCCAGCTCACCAAACAGGGGGTTGAACACTGAAGCTTTCTTT. It specifies CASSPNRGLNTEAFF.

This clone has more than one count but fewer than ten. The chain employs TRBV6-1 and TRBJ2-6; no clear D gene. This CDR3 is 15 amino acids long. In germline, CDR1 is MNHNS, CDR2 SASEGT. Trimming took 2 bases from V and 0 from J, leaving 5 bases between them. The CDR3 loop reads CASSERHSGANVLTF. As DNA, the CDR3 is TGTGCCAGCAGTGAACGGCACTCTGGGGCCAACGTCCTGACTTTC.

This clone was seen a few times. The chain combines TRBV30 with TRBJ1-2; D is unresolved. V lost 8 bases and J lost 8, with 6 bases in between. Germline V gives CDR1 GTSNPN, CDR2 SVGIG (reference sequence). The CDR3 is 8 residues long. The CDR3 reads CALGGYTF. CDR3 nucleotide sequence: TGTGCCCTTGGGGGCTACACCTTC.

The CDR3 loop reads CASSLTGQNQETQYF. The CDR3 coding sequence is TGTGCCAGCAGCTTAACGGGACAGAACCAAGAGACCCAGTACTTC. This chain connects TRBV7-3 to TRBJ2-5; TRBD1 agrees at 7 bases. Germline CDR1 is SGHTA and CDR2 is FQGTGA. The CDR3 runs 15 residues. With 0 bases clipped from V and 0 bases from J, the junction kept 1 base outside the gene matches. Full variable domain (remainder filled in from reference TRBV7-3 and TRBJ2-5): GAGVSQTPSNKVTEKGKYVELRCDPISGHTALYWYRQSLGQGPEFLIYFQGTGAADDSGLPNDRFFAVRPEGSVSTLKIQRTERGDSAVYLCASSLTGQNQETQYFGPGTRLLVL.

V usage is TRBV6-1 and J usage is TRBJ1-1, with TRBD1 matching over 8 bases. The CDR3 loop spans 14 amino acids. Germline loops: CDR1 MNHNS, CDR2 SASEGT. Germline trimming cut 5 bases from V and 7 bases from J; bases unmatched to any gene: 9. In nucleotides, the CDR3 is TGTGCCAGCAGTAATATCAGGGGGCGCGGTGAAGCTTTCTTT. It translates to CASSNIRGRGEAFF.

The chain couples TRBV6-5 to TRBJ1-2, with 8 bases identical to TRBD1. Trimming at V came to 8 bases and at J to 7 bases, leaving 12 bases not matched to a gene. The germline V gene encodes CDR1 MNHEY and CDR2 SVGAGI. The CDR3 is 14 amino acids. CDR3 residues: CASGTGTGISGYTF. The CDR3 region has the DNA TGTGCCAGCGGCACCGGGACAGGTATCTCTGGCTACACCTTC.

The chain is built from TRBV19 and TRBJ1-1, with D hard to call. V was clipped by 1 base and J by 5 bases, with 14 bases between them. The CDR3 extends over 15 amino acids. CDR1 and CDR2 (germline): LNHDA, SQIVND (reference sequence). DNA for the CDR3: TGTGCCAGTAGTATAGGGACGGGAAGCAGGACTGAAGCTTTCTTT. This sequence encodes CASSIGTGSRTEAFF. Combining the CDR3 with reference TRBV19 and TRBJ1-1 gives the whole variable domain DGGITQSPKYLFRKEGQNVTLSCEQNLNHDAMYWYRQDPGQGLRLIYYSQIVNDFQKGDIAEGYSVSREKKESFPLTVTSAQKNPTAFYLCASSIGTGSRTEAFFGQGTRLTVV.

The J gene is TRBJ1-4, the V gene TRBV5-1, with 7 nucleotides matching TRBD1. The germline gives CDR1 SGHRS, CDR2 YFSETQ. This CDR3 comprises 16 residues. The V and J ends lost 0 bases and 0 bases, in that order; junction bases with no gene match: 2. The CDR3 reads CASSLVQGATNEKLFF. CDR3 coding DNA: TGCGCCAGCAGCTTGGTTCAGGGGGCAACTAATGAAAAACTGTTTTTT.

The chain joins TRBV27 to TRBJ2-5; no clear D. The CDR3 consists of 13 residues. V was pared by 2 bases and J by 5 bases, with 9 bases between. CDR1 and CDR2 (germline): MNHEY, SMNVEV (reference sequence). CDR3 DNA: TGTGCCAGCAGTTTACTGGCAAAGGAGACCCAGTACTTC. Amino acids: CASSLLAKETQYF.